The clone carrying this T cell receptor (beta chain) was picked up many times. What it binds is not known. These data come from a study of T cell repertoires in cytomegalovirus infection. TCRdb re-derived calls from the reads in MiXCR, one entry per CDR3 protein. Of around 130,000 distinct CDR3 sequences listed, more than 7% are singletons. Points from the study as a whole: Ex vivo, HLA-C-restricted CMV-specific TCR beta clonotypes prevailed over the rest of the response. Carriers of CMV and the relevant HLA type were discriminated by public TCR beta frequency.

From germline, CDR1 is SQVTM and CDR2 ANQGSEA. Trimming removed 8 bases at V and 0 bases at J, with 16 bases between. This CDR3 spans 14 amino acids. The chain recombines TRBV29-1 with TRBJ1-2; tentatively, D is TRBD1 (6 bases). Sequenced input: PBMCs. This sequence was found in a human donor in good health (CMV status not recorded). Some clones in this sample may be carry-over from other donors' samples. CDR3 in amino acids: CSTEGGTANYGYTF. CDR3 coding DNA: TGCAGCACTGAGGGGGGAACCGCTAACTATGGCTACACCTTC.